The clone carrying this T cell receptor beta chain was seen many times. Its antigen is still unknown. The data belong to a study of metastatic and nonmetastatic thyroid tumors. Background on the study: Comparative analysis of repertoires was undertaken across blood and tumor or nodule tissue obtained from malignant and benign thyroid patients. General study results and limits: Across blood and tumor, TCR beta diversity in malignant thyroid tumors was reportedly significantly higher than in benign nodules.

This CDR3 is 15 amino acids long. V lost 0 bases and J lost 2, with 9 bases in between. Germline V gene data show CDR1 as LGHDT and CDR2 as YNNKEL (reference sequence). Patients had received no treatment of any kind before thyroid surgery. As originally analysed: Differences in CDR3 between clinicopathological groups were drawn on to build a classifier intended to discriminate distant-metastatic papillary thyroid cancer patients. TCRdb used MiXCR to call clones anew from the PCR reads. The V and J calls were determined by TCRdb, not by the authors. The repertoire holds 15,000 or so clones, approximately 23% seen once, with more than 10% in the top ten.

Sequenced material: tumor tissue. The clonotype originates from a female donor with papillary thyroid cancer or a benign thyroid nodule (not recorded which). Some clones in this sample may be carry-over from other donors' samples. The chain carries TRBV3-1 and TRBJ2-3; D is perhaps TRBD1 (5 bases). In DNA, the CDR3 is TGTGCCAGCAGCCAAGACTTAGGGGACACAGATACGCAGTATTTT. Encoded protein: CASSQDLGDTDTQYF.